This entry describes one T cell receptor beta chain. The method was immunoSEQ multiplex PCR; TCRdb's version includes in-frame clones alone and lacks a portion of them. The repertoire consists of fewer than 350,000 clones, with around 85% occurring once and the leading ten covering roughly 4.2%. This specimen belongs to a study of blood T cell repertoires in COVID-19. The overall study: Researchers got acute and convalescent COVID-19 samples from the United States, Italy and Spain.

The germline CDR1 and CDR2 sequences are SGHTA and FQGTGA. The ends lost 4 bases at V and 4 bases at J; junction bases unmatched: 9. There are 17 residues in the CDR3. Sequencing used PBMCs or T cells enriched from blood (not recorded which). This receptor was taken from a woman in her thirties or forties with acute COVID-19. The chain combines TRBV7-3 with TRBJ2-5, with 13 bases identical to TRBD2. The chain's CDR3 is CASSSRTSGRSGETQYF. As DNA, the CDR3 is TGTGCCAGCAGCTCAAGGACTAGCGGGAGATCGGGAGAGACCCAGTACTTC.